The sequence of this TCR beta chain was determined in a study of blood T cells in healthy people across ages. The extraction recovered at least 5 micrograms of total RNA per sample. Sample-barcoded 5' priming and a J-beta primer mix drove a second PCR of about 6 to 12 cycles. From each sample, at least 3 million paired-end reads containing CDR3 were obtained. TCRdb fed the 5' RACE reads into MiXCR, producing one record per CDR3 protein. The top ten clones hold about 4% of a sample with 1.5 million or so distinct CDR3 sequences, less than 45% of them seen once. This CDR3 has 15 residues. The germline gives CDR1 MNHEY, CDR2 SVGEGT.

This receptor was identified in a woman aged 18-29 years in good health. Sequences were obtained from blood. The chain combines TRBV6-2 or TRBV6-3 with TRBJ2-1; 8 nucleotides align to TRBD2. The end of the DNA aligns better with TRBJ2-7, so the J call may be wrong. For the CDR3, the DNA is TGTGCCAGCATTCCCGGGGGGGCGCTCTACAATGAGCAGTACTTC. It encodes CASIPGGALYNEQYF.